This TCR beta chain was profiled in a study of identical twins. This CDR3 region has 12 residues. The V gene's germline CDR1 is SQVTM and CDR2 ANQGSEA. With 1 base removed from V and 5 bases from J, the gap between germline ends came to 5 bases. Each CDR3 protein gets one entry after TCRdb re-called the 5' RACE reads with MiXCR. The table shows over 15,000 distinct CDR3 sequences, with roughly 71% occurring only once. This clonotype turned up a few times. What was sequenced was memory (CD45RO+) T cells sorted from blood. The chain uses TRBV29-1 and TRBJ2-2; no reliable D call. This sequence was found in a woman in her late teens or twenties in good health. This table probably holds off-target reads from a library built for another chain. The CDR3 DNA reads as TGCAGCGTTGAAGGCATTACCGGGGAGCTGTTTTTT. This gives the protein CSVEGITGELFF.